The rows below give T cell receptor beta chains drawn from one sample of a study of T cells after yellow fever vaccination. TCRdb passed the 5' RACE reads through MiXCR, listing each CDR3 protein once. The data contain hundreds of thousands of distinct CDR3 sequences, approximately 15% of them seen just once; the ten biggest clones take up 11% to 15%. The sample consisted of PBMCs, taken on the day of the yellow fever booster vaccination. These receptors all stem from a young man who received the YFV17D yellow fever vaccine. Each CDR3 is given with its conserved first and last residue. The D gene is left open where the match is weak. A clone size is listed for some rows: how often the clone was seen (once, few, many), or a class if it is expanded.

V	size	length	J	D	DNA	CDR3
TRBV4-3	-	16	TRBJ2-1	-	TGCGCCAGCAGCCAAGATCGCGGAATCTCCTACAATGAGCAGTTCTTC	CASSQDRGISYNEQFF
TRBV5-6	few	15	TRBJ2-1	TRBD2	TGTGCCAGCGACTTACTAGCGGGAGGGACGAATGAGCAGTTCTTC	CASDLLAGGTNEQFF
TRBV5-1	few	14	TRBJ2-5	-	TGCGCCAGCAGCGGAGAAGGGGCTGGGGAGACCCAGTACTTC	CASSGEGAGETQYF
TRBV5-5	-	13	TRBJ2-3	TRBD2	TGTGCCAGCAGGGGAGCTAGCGGGGATACGCAGTATTTT	CASRGASGDTQYF
TRBV3-1	few	14	TRBJ1-1	-	TGTGCCAGCAGCCAAGATCGAAAAGGGCCTGAAGCTTTCTTT	CASSQDRKGPEAFF
TRBV20-1	few	15	TRBJ2-7	TRBD2	TGCAGTGCCCCGCCCCTCCGGGAGGGCGGCTACGAGCAGTACTTC	CSAPPLREGGYEQYF
TRBV7-2	few	17	TRBJ1-1	-	TGTGCCAGCAGCCCCCGACTCCTCGATCTCATGAACACTGAAGCTTTCTTT	CASSPRLLDLMNTEAFF
TRBV4-3	-	16	TRBJ2-1	-	TGCGCCAGCAGTCCTTTCATAGCGGAGGCCTCATATGAGCAGTTCTTC	CASSPFIAEASYEQFF
TRBV4-3	-	17	TRBJ2-6	-	TGCGCCAGCAGCCATCCCTCCGAAACCTCTGGGGCCAACGTCCTGACTTTC	CASSHPSETSGANVLTF
TRBV7-9	few	16	TRBJ2-3	-	TGTGCCAGCAGCTTAGATATTGGCGGGGTCACAGATACGCAGTATTTT	CASSLDIGGVTDTQYF
TRBV16	-	15	TRBJ1-3	-	TGTGCCAGCAGCCAATCGTATACACCTGGAAACACCATATATTTT	CASSQSYTPGNTIYF
TRBV7-8	few	16	TRBJ2-5	-	TGTGCCAGCAGCTTAGTACGGTGGGCAGCAGCGGAGACCCAGTACTTC	CASSLVRWAAAETQYF
TRBV7-9	-	15	TRBJ2-2	-	TGTGCCAGCGGATCAGGGCAGGGCACTACCAGGGAGCTGTTTTTT	CASGSGQGTTRELFF
TRBV6-2/TRBV6-3	-	12	TRBJ2-7	-	TGTGCCAGCAGTAGGAGGGCCTACGAGCAGTACTTC	CASSRRAYEQYF
TRBV20-1	-	13	TRBJ1-5	-	TGCAGTGCTATCCGGGGGCCCAATCAGCCCCAGCATTTT	CSAIRGPNQPQHF
TRBV6-2/TRBV6-3	-	14	TRBJ2-3	-	TGTGCCAGCCGGACCCTAATAAGCACAGATACGCAGTATTTT	CASRTLISTDTQYF
TRBV15	few	15	TRBJ2-3	TRBD2	TGTGCCACCAGCAGAGCGGGAGGGCCGACAGATACGCAGTATTTT	CATSRAGGPTDTQYF
TRBV20-1	-	12	TRBJ2-5	-	TGCAGTTCAGTGGGTGGGCAAGAGACCCAGTACTTC	CSSVGGQETQYF
TRBV5-1	few	12	TRBJ2-2	-	TGCGCCAGCACCGGAGCACCCGGGGAGCTGTTTTTT	CASTGAPGELFF
TRBV24-1	few	17	TRBJ2-1	-	TGTGCCACCAGTGAGGGGGGGGCCACAAGCTCCTACAATGAGCAGTTCTTC	CATSEGGATSSYNEQFF
TRBV5-1	many	14	TRBJ1-5	-	TGCGCCAGCAGTCCGTCGGGAGGGTCCCAGCCCCAGCATTTT	CASSPSGGSQPQHF
TRBV4-2	-	11	TRBJ1-1	-	TGTGCCAGCAGAGGGCAGGGCCAAGCTTTCTTT	CASRGQGQAFF
TRBV3-1	many	13	TRBJ2-3	-	TGTGCCAGCAGCTCGCCCGCCTCGGATACGCAGTATTTT	CASSSPASDTQYF
TRBV28	-	12	TRBJ2-1	-	TGTGCCAGCAGCATTCCTTGGAATGAGCAGTTCTTC	CASSIPWNEQFF
TRBV7-9	few	14	TRBJ2-7	TRBD1	TGTGCCAGCACCTATAGGGGGCTACCCGACGAGCAGTACTTC	CASTYRGLPDEQYF
TRBV20-1	-	12	TRBJ2-7	-	TGCAGTGTTGGTAGCGCATCCTACGAGCAGTACTTC	CSVGSASYEQYF
TRBV7-8	many	13	TRBJ2-3	-	TGTGCCAGCAGCCCTCGGGACACAGATACGCAGTATTTT	CASSPRDTDTQYF
TRBV7-3	few	15	TRBJ2-2	-	TGTGCCAGCAGCCCGGACCCACCCAACACCGGGGAGCTGTTTTTT	CASSPDPPNTGELFF
TRBV7-6	few	16	TRBJ2-7	TRBD2	TGTGCCAGCGCGTCTAGCGGGAGAACGGGGTCATACGAGCAGTACTTC	CASASSGRTGSYEQYF
TRBV5-1	few	14	TRBJ1-4	-	TGCGCCAGCAGCTTGGAGGGTTCGGGTGACAAACTGTTTTTT	CASSLEGSGDKLFF
TRBV12-3/TRBV12-4	-	13	TRBJ1-1	-	TGTGCCAGCAGACACCAGCCAAGGACTGAAGCTTTCTTT	CASRHQPRTEAFF
TRBV27	-	14	TRBJ2-2	-	TGTGCCAGCAGCCCCGACAGTCTTACCGGGGAGCTGTTTTTT	CASSPDSLTGELFF
TRBV5-5	-	16	TRBJ1-5	TRBD1	TGTGCCAGCAGCCTGGCGGGGACAGGGCCCAATCAGCCCCAGCATTTT	CASSLAGTGPNQPQHF
TRBV28	-	15	TRBJ1-2	-	TGTGCCAGCAGCGTTTCCCACGGACTTGGCTATGGCTACACCTTC	CASSVSHGLGYGYTF
TRBV18	many	12	TRBJ1-1	-	TGTGCCAGCTGCGGGGCCAACGCTGAAGCTTTCTTT	CASCGANAEAFF
TRBV11-2	many	11	TRBJ2-7	-	TGTGCCAGCAGCTTAACTCGGGAGCAGTACTTC	CASSLTREQYF
TRBV14	few	15	TRBJ1-5	TRBD1	TGTGCCAGCAGCAAAGGGGGACAGGGTTATCAGCCCCAGCATTTT	CASSKGGQGYQPQHF
TRBV9	-	14	TRBJ1-5	-	TGTGCCAGCAGCGTACGGGACAGCAATCAGCCCCAGCATTTT	CASSVRDSNQPQHF
TRBV4-2	few	17	TRBJ1-1	-	TGTGCCAGCAGCCAAGATAGGTGGGTGGCAGGTGGCACTGAAGCTTTCTTT	CASSQDRWVAGGTEAFF
TRBV3-1	-	12	TRBJ2-2	-	TGTGCCAGCAGTCCAGAAGGGAAAGGGCTGTTTTTT	CASSPEGKGLFF
TRBV18	few	15	TRBJ2-1	-	TGTGCCAGCTCACCAGTTGAAGGCTCCTACAATGAGCAGTTCTTC	CASSPVEGSYNEQFF
TRBV7-2	few	15	TRBJ1-6	-	TGTGCCAGCAGCTTAGACGCAGGATCTTCAAAGGCCCTCCACTTT	CASSLDAGSSKALHF
TRBV12-3/TRBV12-4	few	16	TRBJ2-5	-	TGTGCCAGCACCGCCGGCGCGGGCAGGGGACAAGAGACCCAGTACTTC	CASTAGAGRGQETQYF
TRBV20-1	few	16	TRBJ1-2	-	TGCAGTGCTCCTCATCGACCGACAGGCGCTGCCTATGGCTACACCTTC	CSAPHRPTGAAYGYTF
TRBV5-1	few	16	TRBJ2-1	TRBD1	TGCGCCAGCAGCCCTGGGACAGGGAGGGCCTACAATGAGCAGTTCTTC	CASSPGTGRAYNEQFF
TRBV7-2	-	15	TRBJ2-3	-	TGTGCCAGCAGCTCCCCCGGGCAGGCCAAAGATACGCAGTATTTT	CASSSPGQAKDTQYF
TRBV7-2	-	14	TRBJ2-7	-	TGTGCCAGCAGCCGATCCGGTGGGGCCAACGAGCAGTACTTC	CASSRSGGANEQYF
TRBV28	-	13	TRBJ2-1	-	TGTGCCAGCAAGGGGGAGGGCGACAATGAGCAGTTCTTC	CASKGEGDNEQFF
TRBV6-1	-	14	TRBJ2-7	-	TGTGCCAGCAGCCCGCTCCGACAGACGTACGAGCAGTACTTC	CASSPLRQTYEQYF
TRBV11-2	many	17	TRBJ2-7	-	TGTGCCAGCAGCTTAGAAGTTGGTGGACTCCCTATCTACGAGCAGTACTTC	CASSLEVGGLPIYEQYF
TRBV28	-	16	TRBJ2-5	-	TGTGCCAGCAGCTGGCGGTTGAGTCGTGGCGAAGAGACCCAGTACTTC	CASSWRLSRGEETQYF
TRBV6-1	-	15	TRBJ1-1	-	TGTGCCAGCAGTCCCAGGGGTGGTTTGAACACTGAAGCTTTCTTT	CASSPRGGLNTEAFF
TRBV18	few	17	TRBJ2-1	-	TGTGCCAGCTCACCCCTGGGGGCTAGCGGATCTTACAATGAGCAGTTCTTC	CASSPLGASGSYNEQFF
TRBV5-1	few	13	TRBJ1-2	-	TGCGCCAGCAGCTTGGAAACAGGGCGAGGCTACACCTTC	CASSLETGRGYTF